This TCR beta chain is from a study of blood T cells in healthy people across ages. The CDR3 is 13 amino acids. The V end lost 3 bases, the J end lost 2 bases, and 7 bases lay between the germline ends. The germline V gene has CDR1 WNHNN and CDR2 SYGVQD (reference sequence). Primed by a sample-barcoded 5' primer and a J-beta primer mix, a second PCR proceeded for about 7 to 11 cycles. TCRdb reprocessed the 5' RACE reads with MiXCR, giving one entry per CDR3 protein. The table has over 1,200,000 distinct CDR3 sequences, 45% to 70% seen once. The V and J genes are TRBV10-1 and TRBJ2-5; D gene unclear. The clonotype comes from a man younger than 30 in good health. Sequencing used blood. For the CDR3, the DNA is TGCGCCAGCAGTGACAGCCTTCAAGAGACCCAGTACTTC. Residues: CASSDSLQETQYF.